The TCR beta chain under discussion was sequenced for a study of cytomegalovirus exposure and HLA in healthy donors. The primer mix had 60 Vbeta and 13 Jbeta primers. Sequencing used immunoSEQ multiplex PCR; TCRdb keeps in-frame clones, though not all of them. Of about 200,000 clones in the sample, 79% were seen once. CDR3 size: 15 residues. Germline CDR1 and CDR2: SEHNR and FQNEAQ (reference sequence). Trimming cost V 6 bases and J 3 bases; bases outside gene matches: 10. General study results and limits: Segments of the TCR beta V type were, in most cases, productive about 90% or about 30% of the time in an earlier analysis. Donor immune exposure was known only as CMV serostatus. Other equally common chains were less clonally expanded than HLA-associated TCR beta chains, a later analysis showed.

Regarding this clone: What it recognizes is unknown.

The source of this sequence is a woman aged 25 to 45 in good health and CMV-seropositive. The V gene is TRBV7-9, the J gene TRBJ2-7; 8 bases are a match to TRBD1. Sequencing input: PBMCs. The CDR3 region has the DNA TGTGCCAGCAGTTCTCCGTTGGGACAGGACTACGAGCAGTACTTC. Translation: CASSSPLGQDYEQYF.